A single sample is the source of the 13 T cell receptor beta chains below, sequenced in a study of blood T cell repertoires in COVID-19. Libraries were prepared by immunoSEQ multiplex PCR; TCRdb keeps only in-frame clonotypes and omits some of them. The sample carries approximately 290,000 clones, around nine tenths recorded once. Sequencing was performed on peripheral blood. Receptors originate from a woman aged 60-75 years with acute or convalescent COVID-19.

The rearrangement uses TRBV9 and TRBJ2-1, with 10 bases matching TRBD2. V dropped 0 bases and J dropped 9; count of bases not matched to a gene: 6. The CDR3 contains 15 residues. Germline V gene data show CDR1 as SGDLS and CDR2 as YYNGEE. CDR3 coding DNA: TGTGCCAGCAGCGTAGGGCTAGCGGGAGTCACTGAGCAGTTCTTC. Amino acids: CASSVGLAGVTEQFF.

The chain couples TRBV5-1 to TRBJ1-6; 8 nucleotides align to TRBD1. The V and J ends lost 2 bases and 9 bases, in that order; junction bases with no gene match: 10. The CDR3 is made up of 16 amino acids. CDR1 and CDR2 from the germline V gene are SGHRS and YFSETQ. The CDR3 is CASSFKSGGAGSPLHF. CDR3 nucleotide sequence: TGCGCCAGCAGCTTTAAGTCAGGGGGCGCGGGTTCACCCCTCCACTTT.

V is TRBV6-5 and J is TRBJ1-5, with TRBD1 identical over 7 bases. CDR3 size: 15 residues. V gave up 8 bases and J gave up 2 bases; unmatched junction bases: 9. CDR1 and CDR2 from the germline V gene are MNHEY and SVGAGI. CDR3 amino acids: CASAREGAGNQPQHF. CDR3 DNA sequence: TGTGCCAGCGCTCGCGAGGGGGCGGGCAATCAGCCCCAGCATTTT.

Only one count was recorded for this clone. The chain links TRBV19 to TRBJ2-6, with D perhaps TRBD2 (6 bases). V was trimmed by 6 bases and J by 0 bases, leaving 15 bases between them. This CDR3 spans 17 amino acids. Germline loops: CDR1 LNHDA, CDR2 SQIVND (reference sequence). The CDR3: CASRRRGRGSGANVLTF. CDR3 DNA sequence: TGTGCCAGTAGAAGGAGGGGCCGGGGCTCTGGGGCCAACGTCCTGACTTTC.

The chain links TRBV9 to TRBJ2-7; 11 nucleotides match TRBD2. With 3 bases clipped from V and 1 base from J, the junction kept 3 bases outside the gene matches. This CDR3 comprises 15 residues. Germline V gene data show CDR1 as SGDLS and CDR2 as YYNGEE. Written as DNA, the CDR3 is TGTGCCAGCAGCGCGGGACTAGCGGTTTCCTACGAGCAGTACTTC. Its translation: CASSAGLAVSYEQYF. The full variable domain, completed using reference TRBV9 and TRBJ2-7, is DSGVTQTPKHLITATGQRVTLRCSPRSGDLSVYWYQQSLDQGLQFLIQYYNGEERAKGNILERFSAQQFPDLHSELNLSSLELGDSALYFCASSAGLAVSYEQYFGPGTRLTVT.

CDR3 nucleotide sequence: TGTGCCAGCAGTTTGCACACAGCAAATCAGCCCCAGCATTTT. Amino acid sequence: CASSLHTANQPQHF. The chain has TRBV7-8 and TRBJ1-5, with D hard to call. Germline V gene sequence: CDR1 SGHVS, CDR2 FQNEAQ. The CDR3 is made up of 14 amino acids. Trimming took off 6 bases at V and 4 bases at J, with 13 bases between the two ends.

The chain recombines TRBV18 with TRBJ2-3; a weak D match, TRBD1 (6 bases). CDR1 and CDR2 from the germline V gene are KGHSH and LQKENI. V was clipped by 6 bases and J by 3 bases, with 22 bases between them. CDR3 length: 17 amino acids. Here the CDR3 DNA reads TGTGCCAGCTCTCTCACAGGGACCGTACTGGGGACAGATACGCAGTATTTT. Residues: CASSLTGTVLGTDTQYF.

The rearrangement links TRBV4-3 to TRBJ2-1, with 10 bases identical to TRBD2. Germline CDR1 and CDR2: LGHNA and YSLEER. Trimming took 3 bases from V and 4 from J; bases not matched to a gene: 9. CDR3 length: 17 residues. CDR3 region: CASSQYSTSGNYNEQFF. Here the CDR3 DNA reads TGCGCCAGCAGCCAGTATTCTACTAGCGGGAATTACAATGAGCAGTTCTTC.

The chain is built from TRBV9 and TRBJ2-5; weak D call: TRBD1 (6 bases). Germline V gene sequence: CDR1 SGDLS, CDR2 YYNGEE. The CDR3 consists of 15 residues. Trimming cost V 3 bases and J 5 bases, with 17 bases left between them. CDR3 nucleotide sequence: TGTGCCAGCAGCGCGGGGTCACAGGGAACGGAGACCCAGTACTTC. Its protein product is CASSAGSQGTETQYF.

This clone turned up a few times. This chain links TRBV30 with TRBJ1-4; maybe TRBD1 (5 bases). Trimming removed 2 bases from V and 7 bases from J, with 11 bases in between. CDR1 is GTSNPN, CDR2 SVGIG, per germline (reference sequence). The CDR3 is 13 amino acids. The CDR3 loop is CAWSSREGEKLFF. For the CDR3, the DNA is TGTGCCTGGAGTAGCAGGGAGGGTGAAAAACTGTTTTTT.

This clone came up once. The J gene is TRBJ2-2, the V gene TRBV7-2; the D gene is possibly TRBD2 (5 bases). The V gene lost 1 base and the J gene lost 6 bases, with 15 bases spanning the gap. The germline V gene encodes CDR1 SGHTA and CDR2 FQGNSA. The CDR3 covers 16 residues. CDR3 in amino acids: CASSLGGGFPSGELFF. CDR3 DNA sequence: TGTGCCAGCAGCTTAGGAGGCGGGTTCCCGTCCGGGGAGCTGTTTTTT.

This chain links TRBV6-5 with TRBJ2-3, with 9 positions matching TRBD1. CDR3 length: 15 amino acids. V was clipped by 6 bases and J by 6 bases; unmatched bases: 10. Germline CDR1 MNHEY, CDR2 SVGAGI. The CDR3 nucleotides read TGTGCCAGCAGAACCGGGACAGGGCTTAGGGATACGCAGTATTTT. It codes for CASRTGTGLRDTQYF.

This chain uses TRBV5-1 with TRBJ2-7, with TRBD1 identical over 7 bases. The germline V gene encodes CDR1 SGHRS and CDR2 YFSETQ. This CDR3 spans 15 amino acids. V lost 0 bases to trimming and J lost 4 bases; unmatched junction nucleotides: 7. CDR3 protein: CASSLAGQAGYEQYF. The CDR3 coding sequence is TGCGCCAGCAGCTTGGCCGGACAGGCCGGTTACGAGCAGTACTTC.